This T cell receptor (beta chain) was retrieved from a study of blood T cell repertoires in COVID-19. Trimming cost V 2 bases and J 4 bases; bases outside gene matches: 10. The germline CDR1 and CDR2 sequences are SGDLS and YYNGEE. The CDR3 contains 16 residues. Profiling relied on immunoSEQ multiplex PCR, and the TCRdb table lists in-frame clones only, not all of them. This table holds approximately 230,000 clones, around 88% found once. Input material: PBMCs or T cells enriched from blood (not recorded which). The clonotype originates from a woman in her forties or fifties with acute COVID-19. This chain uses TRBV9 with TRBJ2-5; 8 nucleotides match TRBD2. Here the CDR3 DNA reads TGTGCCAGCAGCGTCGGTATAGCGGGGATTACAGAGACCCAGTACTTC. Protein sequence: CASSVGIAGITETQYF.